Shown below are 9 T cell receptor beta chains from a single sample sequenced in a study of blood T cell repertoires in COVID-19. The assay was immunoSEQ multiplex PCR, and TCRdb's table has in-frame clones only and misses some. The sample includes about 300,000 clones, 70% to 90% of them seen just once. The sample was peripheral blood. Receptors originate from a woman in her thirties who had recovered from COVID-19.

V usage is TRBV7-2 and J usage is TRBJ1-1; 7 bases line up with TRBD1. The V gene's germline CDR1 is SGHTA and CDR2 FQGNSA. The CDR3 extends over 15 amino acids. J was trimmed by 1 base and V by 5 bases; bases with no gene match: 7. The DNA for the CDR3 is TGTGCCAGCAGCGAAAGACAGGGTGGGAACACTGAAGCTTTCTTT. Its protein is CASSERQGGNTEAFF.

The genes are TRBV21-1 and TRBJ1-5; TRBD1 is the table's D call and was not checked against the DNA. TRBV21-1 is given as a pseudogene. The CDR3 contains 16 residues. The CDR3 loop is CASSKCGQGLGQPQHF. DNA of the CDR3: TGTGCCAGCAGCAAATGCGGACAGGGATTGGGTCAGCCCCAGCATTTT.

In this sample, this clone turned up once. CDR3 DNA: TGCGCCAGCAGCTCCCGAAGTAGGACTAGCGGGTACAATGAGCAGTTCTTC. This encodes CASSSRSRTSGYNEQFF. The V call is TRBV5-1, the J call TRBJ2-1; 11 bases agree with TRBD2. V trimming: 3 bases; J trimming: 4 bases; junction bases outside the gene matches: 9. CDR1 and CDR2 from the germline V gene are SGHRS and YFSETQ. The CDR3 runs to 17 residues.

The rearrangement links TRBV19 to TRBJ1-6, with D possibly matching TRBD1 (6 bases). The CDR3 covers 14 residues. V lost 6 bases and J lost 8, with 14 bases in between. CDR1 is LNHDA, CDR2 SQIVND, per germline (reference sequence). The CDR3 spells CASSQTGFDSPLHF. The CDR3 DNA is TGTGCCAGTAGCCAAACAGGGTTTGATTCACCCCTCCACTTT.

Concerning this clone: The CDR3 does not end in the conserved phenylalanine or tryptophan, so this is likely a read error. It is unclear where the CDR3 begins or ends on the DNA, so no DNA is shown, and the CDR3 is as TCRdb lists it. The chain links TRBV28 to TRBJ1-2. Including both end residues, the CDR3 is 12 amino acids long. Germline V gene data show CDR1 as MDHEN and CDR2 as SYDVKM. The CDR3 loop is CASSSSGASDMI.

Written as DNA, the CDR3 is TGCGCCAGCAGCCATACAGGGGGCCTTTTTGGAAACACCATATATTTT. Translated, it gives CASSHTGGLFGNTIYF. The V gene is TRBV5-1, the J gene TRBJ1-3; 9 bases match TRBD1. The germline CDR1 and CDR2 sequences are SGHRS and YFSETQ. This CDR3 has 16 amino acids. V was clipped by 4 bases and J by 3 bases; unmatched bases: 8.

The chain carries TRBV4-1 and TRBJ2-3, with 11 bases that match TRBD2. This CDR3 region has 18 residues. V lost 5 bases to trimming and J lost 0 bases; unmatched junction nucleotides: 10. Germline CDR1 and CDR2: MGHRA and YSYEKL. The CDR3 nucleotides read TGCGCCAGCAGCTCCCCTAGCGGGGGGCTATCTAGCACAGATACGCAGTATTTT. Translated: CASSSPSGGLSSTDTQYF.

The CDR3 DNA follows: TGCGCCAGCAGCTTGTCCCCGGGGATCTACGAGCAGTACTTC. Residues: CASSLSPGIYEQYF. The chain is built from TRBV5-1 and TRBJ2-7, with TRBD2 as a possible D gene (5 bases). Per germline, CDR1 SGHRS and CDR2 YFSETQ. CDR3 length: 14 amino acids. V shed 1 base and J shed 3 bases, with 11 bases lying between them.

This clone was seen a handful of times. J is TRBJ2-1 and V is TRBV7-9; 10 nucleotides line up with TRBD1. The germline gives CDR1 SEHNR, CDR2 FQNEAQ (reference sequence). This CDR3 has 15 residues. The junction had 11 bases not matched to a gene; V was cut back by 5 bases and J by 10 bases. The CDR3 loop reads CASSDRGHQGPEQFF. The DNA of the CDR3 is TGTGCCAGCAGCGACAGGGGGCATCAGGGTCCCGAGCAGTTCTTC.